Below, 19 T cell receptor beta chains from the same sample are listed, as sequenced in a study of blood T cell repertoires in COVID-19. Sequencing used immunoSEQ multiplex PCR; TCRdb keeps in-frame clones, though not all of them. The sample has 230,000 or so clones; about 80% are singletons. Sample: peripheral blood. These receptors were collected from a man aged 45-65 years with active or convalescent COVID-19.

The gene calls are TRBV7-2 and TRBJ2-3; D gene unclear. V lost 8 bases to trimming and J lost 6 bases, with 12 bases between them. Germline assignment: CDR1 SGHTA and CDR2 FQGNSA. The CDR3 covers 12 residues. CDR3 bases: TGTGCCAGCGGCCCCCCGAAGGATACGCAGTATTTT. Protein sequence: CASGPPKDTQYF. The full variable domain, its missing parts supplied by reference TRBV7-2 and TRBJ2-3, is GAGVSQSPSNKVTEKGKDVELRCDPISGHTALYWYRQSLGQGLEFLIYFQGNSAPDKSGLPSDRFSAERTGGSVSTLTIQRTQQEDSAVYLCASGPPKDTQYFGPGTRLTVL.

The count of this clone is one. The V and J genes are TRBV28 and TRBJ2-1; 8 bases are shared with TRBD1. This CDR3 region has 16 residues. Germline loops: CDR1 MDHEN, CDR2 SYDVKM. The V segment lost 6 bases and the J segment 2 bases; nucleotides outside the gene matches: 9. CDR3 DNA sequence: TGTGCCAGCAGCGCCCCCGGACAGGGACCCTACAATGAGCAGTTCTTC. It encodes CASSAPGQGPYNEQFF.

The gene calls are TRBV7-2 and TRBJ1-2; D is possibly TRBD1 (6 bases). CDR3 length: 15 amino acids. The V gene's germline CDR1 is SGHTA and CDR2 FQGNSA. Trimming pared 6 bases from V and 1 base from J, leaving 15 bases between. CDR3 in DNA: TGTGCCAGCAGTCCGGGGACAAGCCATAACTATGGCTACACCTTC. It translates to CASSPGTSHNYGYTF.

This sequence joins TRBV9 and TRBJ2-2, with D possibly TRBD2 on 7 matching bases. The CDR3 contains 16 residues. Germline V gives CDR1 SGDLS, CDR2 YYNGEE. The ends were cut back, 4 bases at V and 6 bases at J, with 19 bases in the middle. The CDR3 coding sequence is TGTGCCAGCAGCCCCCGAGATACAGGGAGGGCCGGGGAGCTGTTTTTT. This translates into CASSPRDTGRAGELFF.

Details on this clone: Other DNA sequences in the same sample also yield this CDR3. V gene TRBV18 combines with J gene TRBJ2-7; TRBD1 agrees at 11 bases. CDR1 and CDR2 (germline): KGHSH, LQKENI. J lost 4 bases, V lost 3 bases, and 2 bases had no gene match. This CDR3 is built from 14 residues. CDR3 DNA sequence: TGTGCCAGCTCACCGGGACAGGGGGATTACGAGCAGTACTTC. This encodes CASSPGQGDYEQYF.

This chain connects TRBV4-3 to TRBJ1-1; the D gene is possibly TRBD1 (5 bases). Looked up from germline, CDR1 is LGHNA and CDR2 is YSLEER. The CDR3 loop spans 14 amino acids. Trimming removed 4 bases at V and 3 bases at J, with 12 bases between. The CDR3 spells CASSLRTGDTEAFF. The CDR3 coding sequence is TGCGCCAGCAGCCTCAGGACGGGGGACACTGAAGCTTTCTTT.

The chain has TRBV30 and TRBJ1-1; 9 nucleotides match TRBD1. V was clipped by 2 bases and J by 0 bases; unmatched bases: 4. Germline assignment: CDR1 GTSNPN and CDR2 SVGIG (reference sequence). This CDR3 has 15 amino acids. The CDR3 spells CAWSRQGVMNTEAFF. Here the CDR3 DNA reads TGTGCCTGGAGTAGACAGGGGGTCATGAACACTGAAGCTTTCTTT.

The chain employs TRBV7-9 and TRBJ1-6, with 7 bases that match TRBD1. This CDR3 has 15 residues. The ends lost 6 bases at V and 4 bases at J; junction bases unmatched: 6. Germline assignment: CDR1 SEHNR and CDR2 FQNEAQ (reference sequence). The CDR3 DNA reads TGTGCCAGCAGAAGGACGACAGGGTATAATTCACCCCTCCACTTT. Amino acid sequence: CASRRTTGYNSPLHF.

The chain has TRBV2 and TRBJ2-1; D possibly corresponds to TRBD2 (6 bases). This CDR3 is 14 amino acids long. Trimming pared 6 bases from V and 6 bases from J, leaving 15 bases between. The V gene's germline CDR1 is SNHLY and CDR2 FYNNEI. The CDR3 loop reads CASRSRTTSNEQFF. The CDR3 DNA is TGTGCCAGCAGGTCTCGGACTACCTCCAATGAGCAGTTCTTC.

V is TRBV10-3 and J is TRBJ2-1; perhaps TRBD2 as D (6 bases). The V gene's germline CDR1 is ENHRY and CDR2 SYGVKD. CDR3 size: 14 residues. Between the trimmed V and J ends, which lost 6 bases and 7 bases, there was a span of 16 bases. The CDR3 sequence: CAISDRQRGNEQFF. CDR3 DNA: TGTGCCATCAGCGACCGGCAACGGGGGAATGAGCAGTTCTTC.

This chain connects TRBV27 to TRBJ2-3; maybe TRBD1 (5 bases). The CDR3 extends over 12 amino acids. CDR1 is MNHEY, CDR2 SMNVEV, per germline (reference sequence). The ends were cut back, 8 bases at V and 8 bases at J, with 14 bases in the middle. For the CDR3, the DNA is TGTGCCAGCGGGTGGACAAAGGGTACGCAGTATTTT. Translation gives CASGWTKGTQYF.

CDR3 sequence reads: CASSPGQGQPQHF. As DNA, the CDR3 is TGCGCCAGCAGCCCAGGACAGGGACAGCCCCAGCATTTT. The chain carries TRBV5-1 and TRBJ1-5, with 8 bases aligning to TRBD1. The V and J ends lost 4 bases and 7 bases, in that order; junction bases with no gene match: 4. This CDR3 has 13 amino acids. Germline CDR1 SGHRS, CDR2 YFSETQ.

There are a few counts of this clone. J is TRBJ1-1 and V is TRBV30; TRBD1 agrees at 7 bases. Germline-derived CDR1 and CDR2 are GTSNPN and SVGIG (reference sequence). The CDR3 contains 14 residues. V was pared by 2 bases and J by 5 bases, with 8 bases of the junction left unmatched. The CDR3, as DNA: TGTGCCTGGAGTACAGGGGTGAGGGGTACTGAAGCTTTCTTT. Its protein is CAWSTGVRGTEAFF.

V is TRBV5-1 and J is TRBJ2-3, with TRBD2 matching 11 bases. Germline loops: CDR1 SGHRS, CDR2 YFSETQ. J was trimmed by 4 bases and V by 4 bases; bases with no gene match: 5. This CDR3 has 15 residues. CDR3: CASSVTSGGSDTQYF. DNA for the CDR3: TGCGCCAGCAGCGTCACTAGCGGGGGTTCAGATACGCAGTATTTT.

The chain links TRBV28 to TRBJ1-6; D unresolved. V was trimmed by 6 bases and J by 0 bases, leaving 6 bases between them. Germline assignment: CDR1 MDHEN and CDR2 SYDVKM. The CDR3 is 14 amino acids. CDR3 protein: CASRESSYNSPLHF. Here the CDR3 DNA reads TGTGCCAGCAGGGAGAGCTCCTATAATTCACCCCTCCACTTT.

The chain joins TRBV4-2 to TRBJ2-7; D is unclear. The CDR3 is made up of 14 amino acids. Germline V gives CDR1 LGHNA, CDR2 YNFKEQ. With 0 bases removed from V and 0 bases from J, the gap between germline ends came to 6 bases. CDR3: CASSQERVSYEQYF. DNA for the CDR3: TGTGCCAGCAGCCAAGAACGAGTCTCCTACGAGCAGTACTTC.

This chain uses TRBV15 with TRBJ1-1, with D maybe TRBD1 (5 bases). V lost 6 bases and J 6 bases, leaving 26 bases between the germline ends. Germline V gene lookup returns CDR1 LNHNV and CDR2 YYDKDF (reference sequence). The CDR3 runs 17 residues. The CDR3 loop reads CATRPLGQGGRRAEAFF. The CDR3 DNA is TGTGCCACCAGGCCCCTGGGGCAGGGAGGACGAAGGGCTGAAGCTTTCTTT.

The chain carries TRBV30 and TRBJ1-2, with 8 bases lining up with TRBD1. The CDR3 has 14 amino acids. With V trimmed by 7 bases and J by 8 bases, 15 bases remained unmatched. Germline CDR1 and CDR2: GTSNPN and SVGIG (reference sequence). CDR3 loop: CASYRGRLGNGYTF. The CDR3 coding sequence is TGTGCCTCTTACAGGGGGAGGTTGGGGAACGGCTACACCTTC.

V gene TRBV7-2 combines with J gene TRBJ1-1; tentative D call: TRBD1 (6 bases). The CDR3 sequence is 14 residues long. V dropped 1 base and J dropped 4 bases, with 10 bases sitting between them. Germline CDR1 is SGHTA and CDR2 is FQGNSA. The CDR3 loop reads CASSLDRVATEAFF. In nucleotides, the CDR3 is TGTGCCAGCAGCTTAGACAGGGTAGCCACTGAAGCTTTCTTT. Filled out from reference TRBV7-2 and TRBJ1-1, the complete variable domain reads GAGVSQSPSNKVTEKGKDVELRCDPISGHTALYWYRQSLGQGLEFLIYFQGNSAPDKSGLPSDRFSAERTGGSVSTLTIQRTQQEDSAVYLCASSLDRVATEAFFGQGTRLTVV.